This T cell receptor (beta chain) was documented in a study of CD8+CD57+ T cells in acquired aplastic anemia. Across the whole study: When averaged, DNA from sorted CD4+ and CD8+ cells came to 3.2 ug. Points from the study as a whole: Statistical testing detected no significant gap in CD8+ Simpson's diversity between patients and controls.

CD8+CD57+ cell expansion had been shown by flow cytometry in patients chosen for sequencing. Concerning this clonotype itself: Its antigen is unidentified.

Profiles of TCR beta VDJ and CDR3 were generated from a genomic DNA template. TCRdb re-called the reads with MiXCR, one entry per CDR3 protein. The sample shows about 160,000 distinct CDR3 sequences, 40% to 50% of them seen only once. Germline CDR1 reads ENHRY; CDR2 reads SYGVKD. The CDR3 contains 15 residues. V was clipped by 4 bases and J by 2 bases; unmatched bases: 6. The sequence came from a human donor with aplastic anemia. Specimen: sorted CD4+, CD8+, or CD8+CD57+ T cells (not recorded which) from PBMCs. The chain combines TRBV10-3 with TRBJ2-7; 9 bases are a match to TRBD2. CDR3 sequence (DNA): TGTGCCATCAGTGGGCGACTAGCGGACGCCTACGAGCAGTACTTC. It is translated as CAISGRLADAYEQYF.